Listed here are 9 T cell receptor beta chains from one sample, sequenced in a study of beta chain features in type 1 diabetes. Expressed TCRB transcripts got sequenced, as all isolated RNA was reverse transcribed. Using immunoSEQ multiplex PCR, the repertoire was profiled, and TCRdb retains in-frame clones only, with some absent. The data hold a few hundred thousand clones, with less than 20% observed a single time. The source material was naive CD4+ T cells from blood. These receptors were collected from a woman between 18 and 29 years old in good health.

The chain recombines TRBV7-8 with TRBJ1-6, with D possibly matching TRBD1 (5 bases). Germline values: CDR1 SGHVS, CDR2 FQNEAQ. V lost 2 bases and J lost 8, with 13 bases in between. The CDR3 totals 15 residues. The DNA of the CDR3 is TGTGCCAGCAGCTTATCGGCGGGGGATGATTCACCCCTCCACTTT. It codes for CASSLSAGDDSPLHF.

J is TRBJ2-7 and V is TRBV7-9; 10 bases agree with TRBD2. The CDR3 consists of 14 residues. V trimming: 5 bases; J trimming: 4 bases; junction bases outside the gene matches: 5. Germline V gene data show CDR1 as SEHNR and CDR2 as FQNEAQ (reference sequence). CDR3 in amino acids: CASSPGLAVYEQYF. In DNA, the CDR3 is TGTGCCAGCAGCCCTGGACTAGCGGTTTACGAGCAGTACTTC.

J is TRBJ2-1 and V is TRBV30; possibly TRBD2 for D (6 bases). Trimming removed 7 bases at V and 3 bases at J, with 13 bases between. Germline-derived CDR1 and CDR2 are GTSNPN and SVGIG (reference sequence). CDR3 length: 13 amino acids. CDR3 region: CALPKGLYNEQFF. CDR3 sequence (DNA): TGTGCCTTGCCCAAGGGACTCTACAATGAGCAGTTCTTC.

This clone was found a few times. The CDR3 DNA sequence: TGTGCCAGCAGCCAATTACTAGCGGCTACCGGGGAGCTGTTTTTT. Its protein product is CASSQLLAATGELFF. The chain carries TRBV14 and TRBJ2-2; 8 bases align to TRBD2. This CDR3 is 15 amino acids long. Germline assignment: CDR1 SGHDN and CDR2 FVKESK. After removal of 2 bases from V and 5 bases from J, the junction contained 4 bases not matched to a gene. The full variable domain, with the rest looked up from reference TRBV14 and TRBJ2-2, is EAGVTQFPSHSVIEKGQTVTLRCDPISGHDNLYWYRRVMGKEIKFLLHFVKESKQDESGMPNNRFLAERTGGTYSTLKVQPAELEDSGVYFCASSQLLAATGELFFGEGSRLTVL.

This clone has more than one count but fewer than ten. The chain combines TRBV30 with TRBJ1-4, with 11 bases fitting TRBD1. Germline CDR1 reads GTSNPN; CDR2 reads SVGIG (reference sequence). The V and J ends lost 6 bases and 0 bases, in that order; junction bases with no gene match: 9. The CDR3 contains 17 residues. CDR3 DNA sequence: TGTGCCTGCAAAGGGGGACAGGGGGTTGCAACTAATGAAAAACTGTTTTTT. Translating it yields CACKGGQGVATNEKLFF.

This clone turned up a few times. The chain uses TRBV29-1 and TRBJ1-2; D is unresolved. From germline, CDR1 is SQVTM and CDR2 ANQGSEA. The CDR3 is made up of 13 amino acids. Trimming removed 4 bases from V and 5 bases from J, with 14 bases in between. CDR3 in DNA: TGCAGCGTTGTTCGACATCCTGATTATGGCTACACCTTC. This codes for CSVVRHPDYGYTF.

The chain is built from TRBV9 and TRBJ2-2; no reliable D call. Germline loops: CDR1 SGDLS, CDR2 YYNGEE. The germline V and J ends were trimmed by 4 bases and 4 bases, with 17 bases remaining between them. There are 16 residues in the CDR3. The CDR3 coding sequence is TGTGCCAGCAGCACCGCCAGAGGATCTCTCACCGGGGAGCTGTTTTTT. Translating it yields CASSTARGSLTGELFF.

The chain carries TRBV6-5 and TRBJ2-7; 8 nucleotides agree with TRBD1. The V segment lost 6 bases and the J segment 4 bases; nucleotides outside the gene matches: 8. CDR3 length: 14 residues. Germline V lookup: CDR1 MNHEY, CDR2 SVGAGI. The CDR3 reads CASSPAGGRYEQYF. The DNA for the CDR3 is TGTGCCAGCAGCCCCGCAGGGGGCCGGTACGAGCAGTACTTC.

The chain links TRBV30 to TRBJ2-1, with a tentative D call TRBD1 (5 bases). The CDR3 contains 12 residues. The V and J ends lost 4 bases and 4 bases respectively, with 8 bases between them. In germline, CDR1 is GTSNPN, CDR2 SVGIG (reference sequence). As DNA, the CDR3 is TGTGCCTGGACAGGGTTTTACAATGAGCAGTTCTTC. It specifies CAWTGFYNEQFF.